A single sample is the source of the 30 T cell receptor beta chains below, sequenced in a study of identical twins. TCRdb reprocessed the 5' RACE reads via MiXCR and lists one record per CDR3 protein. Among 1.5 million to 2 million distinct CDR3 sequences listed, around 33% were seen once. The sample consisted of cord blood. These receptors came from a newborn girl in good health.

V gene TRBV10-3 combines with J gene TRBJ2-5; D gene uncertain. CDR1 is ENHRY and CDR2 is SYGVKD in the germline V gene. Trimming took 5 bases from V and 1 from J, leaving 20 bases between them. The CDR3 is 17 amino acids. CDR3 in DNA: TGTGCCATCAGTCCCGTCACGATTACCCCCTTCCAAGAGACCCAGTACTTC. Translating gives CAISPVTITPFQETQYF.

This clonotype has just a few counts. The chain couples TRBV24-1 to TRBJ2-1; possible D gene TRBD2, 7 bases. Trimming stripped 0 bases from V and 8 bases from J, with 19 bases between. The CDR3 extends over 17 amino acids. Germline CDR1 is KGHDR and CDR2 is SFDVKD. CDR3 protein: CATSDLPPAGALDEQFF. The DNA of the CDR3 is TGTGCCACCAGTGATTTGCCCCCTGCGGGGGCCCTGGATGAGCAGTTCTTC.

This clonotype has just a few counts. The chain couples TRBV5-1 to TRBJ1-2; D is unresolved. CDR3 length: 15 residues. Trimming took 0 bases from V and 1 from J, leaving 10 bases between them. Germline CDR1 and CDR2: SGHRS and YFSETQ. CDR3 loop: CASSLVAGVNYGYTF. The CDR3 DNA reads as TGCGCCAGCAGCTTGGTGGCAGGCGTTAACTATGGCTACACCTTC.

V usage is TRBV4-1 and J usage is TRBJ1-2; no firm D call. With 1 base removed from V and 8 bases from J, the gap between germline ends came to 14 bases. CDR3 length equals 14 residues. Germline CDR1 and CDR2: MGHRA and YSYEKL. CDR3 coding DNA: TGCGCCAGCAGCCAAGGCGGGTTGGGAGGCGGCTACACCTTC. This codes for CASSQGGLGGGYTF.

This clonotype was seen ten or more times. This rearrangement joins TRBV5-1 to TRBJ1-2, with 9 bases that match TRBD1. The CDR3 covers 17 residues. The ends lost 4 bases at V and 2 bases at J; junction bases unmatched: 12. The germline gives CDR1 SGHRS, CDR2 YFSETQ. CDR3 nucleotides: TGCGCCAGCAGCGCCGGGGACAGGGTGTCCCTGAACTATGGCTACACCTTC. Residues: CASSAGDRVSLNYGYTF. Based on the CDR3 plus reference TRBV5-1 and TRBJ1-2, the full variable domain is KAGVTQTPRYLIKTRGQQVTLSCSPISGHRSVSWYQQTPGQGLQFLFEYFSETQRNKGNFPGRFSGRQFSNSRSEMNVSTLELGDSALYLCASSAGDRVSLNYGYTFGSGTRLTVV.

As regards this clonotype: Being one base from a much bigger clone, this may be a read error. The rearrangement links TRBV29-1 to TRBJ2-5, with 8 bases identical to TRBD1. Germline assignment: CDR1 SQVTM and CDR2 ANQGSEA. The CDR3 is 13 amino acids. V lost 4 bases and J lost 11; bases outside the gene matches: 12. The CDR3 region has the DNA TGCAGCGTTGCGGACAGGGTCGACAATGAGCAGTACTTC. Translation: CSVADRVDNEQYF.

The CDR3 sequence: CASSQDWGNTGELFF. The CDR3 nucleotides are TGTGCCAGCAGCCAAGATTGGGGTAACACCGGGGAGCTGTTTTTT. The gene calls are TRBV3-1 and TRBJ2-2; D is undetermined. Germline V CDR1 and CDR2: LGHDT, YNNKEL (reference sequence). Trimming stripped 0 bases from V and 2 bases from J, with 7 bases between. The CDR3 sequence is 15 residues long.

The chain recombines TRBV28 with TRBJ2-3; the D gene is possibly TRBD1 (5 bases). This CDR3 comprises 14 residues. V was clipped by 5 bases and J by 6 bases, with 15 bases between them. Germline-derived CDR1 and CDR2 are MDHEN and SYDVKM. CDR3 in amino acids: CASSQGQIKDTQYF. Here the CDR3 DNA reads TGTGCCAGCAGTCAAGGACAAATCAAGGATACGCAGTATTTT.

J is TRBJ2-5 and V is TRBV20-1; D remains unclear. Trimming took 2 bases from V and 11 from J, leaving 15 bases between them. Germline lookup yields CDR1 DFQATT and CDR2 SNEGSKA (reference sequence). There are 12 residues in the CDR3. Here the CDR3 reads CSARIGYNEQYF. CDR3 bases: TGCAGTGCTAGAATCGGATACAATGAGCAGTACTTC.

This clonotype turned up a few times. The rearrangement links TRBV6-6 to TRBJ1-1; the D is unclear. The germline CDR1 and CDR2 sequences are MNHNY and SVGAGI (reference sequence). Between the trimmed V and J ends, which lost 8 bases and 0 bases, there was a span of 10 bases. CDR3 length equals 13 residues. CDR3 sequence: CASLGPLNTEAFF. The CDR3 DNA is TGTGCCAGCCTGGGTCCTTTGAACACTGAAGCTTTCTTT.

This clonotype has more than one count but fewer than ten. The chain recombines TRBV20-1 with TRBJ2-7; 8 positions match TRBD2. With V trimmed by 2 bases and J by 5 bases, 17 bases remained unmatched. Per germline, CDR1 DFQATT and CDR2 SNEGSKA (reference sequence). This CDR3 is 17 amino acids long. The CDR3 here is CSARTPLRSSGIDEQYF. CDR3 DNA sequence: TGCAGTGCTAGAACCCCCCTTAGGAGTAGCGGGATCGACGAGCAGTACTTC.

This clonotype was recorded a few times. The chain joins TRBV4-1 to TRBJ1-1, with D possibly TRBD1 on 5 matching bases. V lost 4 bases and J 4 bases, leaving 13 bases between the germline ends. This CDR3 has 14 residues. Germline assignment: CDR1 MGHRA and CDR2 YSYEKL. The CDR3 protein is CASSPRQRGTEAFF. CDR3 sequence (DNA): TGCGCCAGCAGCCCCCGACAGAGGGGCACTGAAGCTTTCTTT.

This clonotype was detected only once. As DNA, the CDR3 is TGTGCCAGCAGCTCCGGTCCGCGGTTGGGCGGGGAGCTGTTTTTT. Residues: CASSSGPRLGGELFF. This chain uses TRBV7-9 with TRBJ2-2; the D is unclear. Germline CDR1 SEHNR, CDR2 FQNEAQ (reference sequence). V lost 4 bases and J lost 7, with 16 bases in between. The CDR3 extends over 15 amino acids.

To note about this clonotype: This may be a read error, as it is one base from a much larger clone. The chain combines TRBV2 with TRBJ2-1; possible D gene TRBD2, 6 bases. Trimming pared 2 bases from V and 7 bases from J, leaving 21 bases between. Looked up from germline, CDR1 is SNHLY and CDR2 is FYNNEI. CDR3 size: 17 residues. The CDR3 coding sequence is TGTGCCAGCAGTGAAACGGTACGGAGGGCCGTAGTAAATGAGCAGTTCTTC. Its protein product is CASSETVRRAVVNEQFF.

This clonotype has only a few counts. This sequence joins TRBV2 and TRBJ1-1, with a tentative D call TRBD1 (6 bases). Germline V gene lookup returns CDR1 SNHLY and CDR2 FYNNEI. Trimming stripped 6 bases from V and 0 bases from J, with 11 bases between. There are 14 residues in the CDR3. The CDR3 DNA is TGTGCCAGCAGGACCACAGGGTTGAACACTGAAGCTTTCTTT. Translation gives CASRTTGLNTEAFF.

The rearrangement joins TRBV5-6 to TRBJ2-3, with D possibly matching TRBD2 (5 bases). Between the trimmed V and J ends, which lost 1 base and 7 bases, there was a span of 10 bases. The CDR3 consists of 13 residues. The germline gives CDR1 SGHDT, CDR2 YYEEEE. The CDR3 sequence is CASSLRFGNTQYF. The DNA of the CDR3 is TGTGCCAGCAGCTTGAGGTTCGGGAATACGCAGTATTTT.

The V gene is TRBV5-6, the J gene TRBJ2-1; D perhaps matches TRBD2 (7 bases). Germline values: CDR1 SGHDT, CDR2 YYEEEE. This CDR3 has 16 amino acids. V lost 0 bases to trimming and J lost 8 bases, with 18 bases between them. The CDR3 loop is CASSLGAGALIDEQFF. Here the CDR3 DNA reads TGTGCCAGCAGCTTGGGGGCGGGGGCCCTTATAGATGAGCAGTTCTTC.

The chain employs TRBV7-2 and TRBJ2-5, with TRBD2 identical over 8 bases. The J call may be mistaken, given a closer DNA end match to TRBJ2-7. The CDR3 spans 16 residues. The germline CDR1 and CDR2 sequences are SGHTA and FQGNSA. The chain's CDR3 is CASSLAPGGRGYEQYF. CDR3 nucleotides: TGTGCCAGCAGCTTAGCCCCGGGGGGGAGAGGCTACGAGCAGTACTTC.

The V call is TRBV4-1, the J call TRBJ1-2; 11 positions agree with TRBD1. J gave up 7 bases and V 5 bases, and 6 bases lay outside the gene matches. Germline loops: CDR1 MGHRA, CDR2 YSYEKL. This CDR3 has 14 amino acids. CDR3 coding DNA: TGCGCCAGCAGCGAAACCGGGACAGGGGGTGGCTACACCTTC. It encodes CASSETGTGGGYTF.

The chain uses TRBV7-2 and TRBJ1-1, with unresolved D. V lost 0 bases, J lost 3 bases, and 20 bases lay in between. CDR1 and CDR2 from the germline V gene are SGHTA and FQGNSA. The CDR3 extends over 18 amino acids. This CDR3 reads CASSLAGVTYEQYTEAFF. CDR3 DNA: TGTGCCAGCAGCTTAGCGGGAGTAACCTACGAGCAGTACACTGAAGCTTTCTTT.

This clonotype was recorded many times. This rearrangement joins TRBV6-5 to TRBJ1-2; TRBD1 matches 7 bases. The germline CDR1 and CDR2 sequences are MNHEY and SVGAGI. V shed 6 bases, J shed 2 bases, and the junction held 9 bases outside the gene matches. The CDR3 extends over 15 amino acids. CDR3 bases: TGTGCCAGCAGACGCACCGGGACAGTAAACTATGGCTACACCTTC. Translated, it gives CASRRTGTVNYGYTF.

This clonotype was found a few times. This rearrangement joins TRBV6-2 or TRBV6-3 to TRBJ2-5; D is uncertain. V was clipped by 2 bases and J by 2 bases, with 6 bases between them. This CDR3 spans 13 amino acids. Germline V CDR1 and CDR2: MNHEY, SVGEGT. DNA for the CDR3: TGTGCCAGCAGTTACGAAGTTCAAGAGACCCAGTACTTC. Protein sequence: CASSYEVQETQYF.

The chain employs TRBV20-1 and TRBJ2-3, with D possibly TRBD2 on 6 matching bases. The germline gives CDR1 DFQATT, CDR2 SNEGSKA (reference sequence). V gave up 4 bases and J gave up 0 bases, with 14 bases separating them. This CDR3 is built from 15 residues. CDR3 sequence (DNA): TGCAGTGCTATCCCTAGGAGGGTTAGCACAGATACGCAGTATTTT. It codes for CSAIPRRVSTDTQYF.

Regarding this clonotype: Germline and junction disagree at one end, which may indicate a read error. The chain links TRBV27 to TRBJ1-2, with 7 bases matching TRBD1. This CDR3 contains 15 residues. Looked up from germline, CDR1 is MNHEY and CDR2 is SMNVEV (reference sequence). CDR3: CAGSPARDRKYGYTF. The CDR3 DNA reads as TGTGCCGGCAGTCCCGCGCGGGACAGAAAGTATGGCTACACCTTC.

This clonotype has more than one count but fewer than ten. The CDR3 is CASKSLRDRGLNGYTF. The CDR3 DNA sequence: TGTGCCAGCAAATCGCTCCGGGACAGGGGGCTCAATGGCTACACCTTC. V is TRBV6-5 and J is TRBJ1-2; 12 nucleotides match TRBD1. There are 16 residues in the CDR3. Germline V lookup: CDR1 MNHEY, CDR2 SVGAGI. The trim removed 7 bases at V and 6 bases at J, leaving 12 bases unmatched.

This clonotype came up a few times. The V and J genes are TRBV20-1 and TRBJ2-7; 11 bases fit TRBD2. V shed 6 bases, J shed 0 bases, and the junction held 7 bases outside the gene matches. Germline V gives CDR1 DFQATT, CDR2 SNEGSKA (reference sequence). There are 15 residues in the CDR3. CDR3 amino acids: CSASPTSGNSYEQYF. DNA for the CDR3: TGCAGTGCCTCCCCGACTAGCGGGAACTCCTACGAGCAGTACTTC.

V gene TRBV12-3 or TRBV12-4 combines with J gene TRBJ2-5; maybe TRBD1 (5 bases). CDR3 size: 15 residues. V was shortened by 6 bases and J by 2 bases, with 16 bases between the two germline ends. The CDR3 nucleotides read TGTGCCAGCAGGCCCTGGCAGGGCGGTCAAGAGACCCAGTACTTC. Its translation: CASRPWQGGQETQYF.

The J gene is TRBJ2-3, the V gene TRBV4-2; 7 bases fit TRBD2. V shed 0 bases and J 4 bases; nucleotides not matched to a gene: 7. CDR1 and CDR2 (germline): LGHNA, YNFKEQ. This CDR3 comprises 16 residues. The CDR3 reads CASSQDPGRGADTQYF. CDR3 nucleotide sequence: TGTGCCAGCAGCCAAGATCCAGGGAGGGGCGCAGATACGCAGTATTTT.

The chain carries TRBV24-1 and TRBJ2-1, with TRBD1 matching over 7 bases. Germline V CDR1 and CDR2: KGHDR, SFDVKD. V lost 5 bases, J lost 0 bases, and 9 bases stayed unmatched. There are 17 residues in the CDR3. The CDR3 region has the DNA TGTGCCACCAGTGCCTCGACAGGGACCGGCTCCTACAATGAGCAGTTCTTC. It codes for CATSASTGTGSYNEQFF.

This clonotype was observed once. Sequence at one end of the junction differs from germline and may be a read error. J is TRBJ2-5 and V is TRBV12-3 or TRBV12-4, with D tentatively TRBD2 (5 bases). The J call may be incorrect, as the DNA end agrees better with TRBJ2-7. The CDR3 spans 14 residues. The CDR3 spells CASTSTGSSSEQYF. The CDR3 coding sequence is TGTGCCAGCACCTCCACGGGGAGCTCCTCCGAGCAGTACTTC.